This T cell receptor beta chain emerged from a study of blood T cell repertoires in COVID-19. V lost 4 bases and J lost 0, with 16 bases in between. This CDR3 comprises 17 residues. CDR1 and CDR2 from the germline V gene are LGHDT and YNNKEL (reference sequence). Sequencing was performed with immunoSEQ multiplex PCR; in TCRdb, only in-frame clones are kept and a portion is missing. The sample consists of under 300,000 clones, 82% of them appearing once. The TCR originated in a woman of 80 years or more with active or convalescent COVID-19. The chain employs TRBV3-1 (or the pseudogene TRBV3-2) and TRBJ1-3, with no clear D. Sequenced input: peripheral blood. In nucleotides, the CDR3 is TGTGCCAGCAGCCCGTCTCTGACTGTGATCTCTGGAAACACCATATATTTT. It translates to CASSPSLTVISGNTIYF.